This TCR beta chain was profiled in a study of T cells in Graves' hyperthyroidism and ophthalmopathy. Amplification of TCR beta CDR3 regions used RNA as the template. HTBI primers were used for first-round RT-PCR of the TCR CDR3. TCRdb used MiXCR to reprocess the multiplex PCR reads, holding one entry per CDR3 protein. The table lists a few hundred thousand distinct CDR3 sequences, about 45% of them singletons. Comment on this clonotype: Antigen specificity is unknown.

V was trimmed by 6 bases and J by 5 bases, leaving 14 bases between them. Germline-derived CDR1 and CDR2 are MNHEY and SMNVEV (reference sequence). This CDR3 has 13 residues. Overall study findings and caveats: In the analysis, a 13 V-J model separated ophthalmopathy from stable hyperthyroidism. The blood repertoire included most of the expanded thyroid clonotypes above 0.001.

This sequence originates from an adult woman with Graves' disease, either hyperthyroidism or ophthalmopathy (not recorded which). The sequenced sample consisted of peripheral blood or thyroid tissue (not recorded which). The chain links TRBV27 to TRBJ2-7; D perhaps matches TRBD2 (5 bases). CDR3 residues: CASRMTGRNEQYF. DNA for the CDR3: TGTGCCAGCAGAATGACGGGAAGAAACGAGCAGTACTTC.